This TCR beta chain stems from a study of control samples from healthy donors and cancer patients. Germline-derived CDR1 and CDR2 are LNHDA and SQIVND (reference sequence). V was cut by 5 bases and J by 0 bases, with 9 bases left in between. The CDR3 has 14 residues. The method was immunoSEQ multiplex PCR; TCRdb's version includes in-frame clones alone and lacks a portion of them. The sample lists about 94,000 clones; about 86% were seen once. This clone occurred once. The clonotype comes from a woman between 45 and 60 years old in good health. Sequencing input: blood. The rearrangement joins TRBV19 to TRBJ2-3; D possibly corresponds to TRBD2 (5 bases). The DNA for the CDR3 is TGTGCCAGTAGTGAGACTATTAGCACAGATACGCAGTATTTT. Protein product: CASSETISTDTQYF.